This T cell receptor beta chain was recorded in a study of blood T cell repertoires in COVID-19. As for the study in general: Sources were T cells, B-cell-depleted T cells, or PBMCs; the material itself was cDNA or gDNA.

In germline, CDR1 is SGHNT, CDR2 YYREEE (reference sequence). CDR3 size: 18 residues. The ends were cut back, 4 bases at V and 1 base at J, with 24 bases in the middle. The data were produced by immunoSEQ multiplex PCR, yet TCRdb's version contains in-frame clones alone and is incomplete. The sample records about 190,000 clones, 82% being singletons. This TCR was sampled from a woman older than 75 with active or convalescent COVID-19. The sequenced material came from peripheral blood. V gene TRBV5-4 combines with J gene TRBJ2-7, with a possible D match to TRBD2 (7 bases). CDR3 bases: TGTGCCAGCAGCGCCTCGCTGGTCGGCGGGGGCTTGTCCTACGAGCAGTACTTC. The encoded protein is CASSASLVGGGLSYEQYF.